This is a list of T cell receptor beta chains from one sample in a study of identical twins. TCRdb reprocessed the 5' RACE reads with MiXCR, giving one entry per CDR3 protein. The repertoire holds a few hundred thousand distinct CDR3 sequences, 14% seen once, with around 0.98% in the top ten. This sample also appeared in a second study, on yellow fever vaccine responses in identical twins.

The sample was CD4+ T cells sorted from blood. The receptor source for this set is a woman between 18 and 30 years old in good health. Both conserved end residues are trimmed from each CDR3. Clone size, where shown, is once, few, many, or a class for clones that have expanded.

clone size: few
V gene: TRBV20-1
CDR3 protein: SARLSSSGANVLT

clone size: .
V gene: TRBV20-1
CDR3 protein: SASRTANTGELF

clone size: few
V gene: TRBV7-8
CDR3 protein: ASSPLTSGSGNEQF

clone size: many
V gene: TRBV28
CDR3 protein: ASRRTGVHEQY

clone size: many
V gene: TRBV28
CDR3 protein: ASSLSGPYEQY

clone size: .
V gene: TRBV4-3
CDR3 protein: ASSQRYDRRSSYEQY

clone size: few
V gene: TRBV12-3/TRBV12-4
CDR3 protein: ASRDRITSNEQF

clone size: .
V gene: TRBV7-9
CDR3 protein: ASSLKSSGGRYEQY

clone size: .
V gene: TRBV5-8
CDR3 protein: ASSLGLAGIDTQY

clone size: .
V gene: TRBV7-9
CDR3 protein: ASSLTNRGRDTDTQY

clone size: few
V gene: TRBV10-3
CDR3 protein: AINPGQGDPGELF

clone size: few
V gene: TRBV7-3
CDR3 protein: ASSFQGTTGELF

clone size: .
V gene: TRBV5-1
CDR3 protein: ASSLTSGSTYEQY

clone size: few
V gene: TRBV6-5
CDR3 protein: ASRLTLAKNIQY

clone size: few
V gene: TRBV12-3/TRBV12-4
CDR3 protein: ASSSRRDRPHEQY

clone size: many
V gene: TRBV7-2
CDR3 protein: ASSLLGTGGHGYT

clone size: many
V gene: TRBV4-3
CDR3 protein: ASSQDFGTGGQETQY